This T cell receptor (beta chain) was captured in a study of cytomegalovirus exposure and HLA in healthy donors. Study-wide points: Presence/absence analyses assumed roughly uniform sequencing depth across donors, which may not hold. CMV serostatus was the only recorded immune exposure for donors. Earlier findings revealed that most TCR beta V segments proved productive either about 87% or about 30% of the time.

The PCR contained 60 Vbeta and 13 Jbeta primers. The data were produced by immunoSEQ multiplex PCR, yet TCRdb's version contains in-frame clones alone and is incomplete. The sample lists over 35,000 clones, approximately 70% occurring once. The CDR3 covers 14 residues. CDR1 and CDR2 (germline): SGDLS, YYNGEE. Trimming took 3 bases from V and 1 from J, leaving 11 bases between them. As to this clone: The target antigen is unknown.

All donors participated as healthy donors of bone marrow. The clonotype originates from a man aged 35 to 55 in good health and CMV-seronegative. This chain joins TRBV9 and TRBJ2-7; D perhaps matches TRBD1 (5 bases). The sample taken for sequencing was PBMCs. CDR3 coding DNA: TGTGCCAGCAGCGGGACAAAGGGGTCCTACGAGCAGTACTTC. Its translation is CASSGTKGSYEQYF. Full variable domain (outside the CDR3, taken from reference TRBV9 and TRBJ2-7): DSGVTQTPKHLITATGQRVTLRCSPRSGDLSVYWYQQSLDQGLQFLIQYYNGEERAKGNILERFSAQQFPDLHSELNLSSLELGDSALYFCASSGTKGSYEQYFGPGTRLTVT.